This T cell receptor (beta chain) is from a study of control samples from healthy donors and cancer patients. Measured with immunoSEQ multiplex PCR; TCRdb has only the in-frame clones, and not every one. In the table there are some 100,000 clones, about 90% of which are singletons. The sequenced sample consisted of blood. The sequence was obtained from a woman in her forties or fifties in good health.

The CDR3 coding sequence is TGCGCCAGCAGCCGACTGGAGTCCTCCTACGAGCAGTACTTC. It encodes CASSRLESSYEQYF. The V call is TRBV4-1, the J call TRBJ2-7; no reliable D call. CDR1 MGHRA and CDR2 YSYEKL come from the germline V gene. The CDR3 is 14 residues long. The V end lost 4 bases, the J end lost 0 bases, and 10 bases lay between the germline ends.